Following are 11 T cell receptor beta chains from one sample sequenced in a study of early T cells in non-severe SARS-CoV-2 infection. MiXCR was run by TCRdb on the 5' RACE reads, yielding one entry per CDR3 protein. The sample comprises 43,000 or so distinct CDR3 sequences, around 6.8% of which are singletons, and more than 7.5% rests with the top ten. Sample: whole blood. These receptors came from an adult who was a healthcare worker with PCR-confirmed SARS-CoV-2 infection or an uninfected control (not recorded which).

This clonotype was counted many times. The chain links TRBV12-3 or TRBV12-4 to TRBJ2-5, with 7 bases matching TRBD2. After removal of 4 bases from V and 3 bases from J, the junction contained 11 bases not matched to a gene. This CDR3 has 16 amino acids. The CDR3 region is CASSSPEGGIEETQYF. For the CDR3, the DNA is TGTGCCAGCAGTTCCCCCGAGGGAGGGATCGAAGAGACCCAGTACTTC.

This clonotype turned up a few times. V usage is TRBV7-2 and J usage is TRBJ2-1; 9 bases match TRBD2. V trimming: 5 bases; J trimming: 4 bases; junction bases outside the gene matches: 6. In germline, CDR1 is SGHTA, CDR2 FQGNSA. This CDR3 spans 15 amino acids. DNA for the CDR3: TGTGCCAGCAGCCCACGGACTAGCGAGTACAATGAGCAGTTCTTC. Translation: CASSPRTSEYNEQFF.

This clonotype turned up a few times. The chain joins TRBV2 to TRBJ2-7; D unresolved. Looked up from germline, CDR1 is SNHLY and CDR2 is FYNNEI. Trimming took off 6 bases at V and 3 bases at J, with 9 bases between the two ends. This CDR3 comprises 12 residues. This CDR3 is CASSGRFYEQYF. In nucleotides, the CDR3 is TGTGCCAGCAGCGGACGGTTCTACGAGCAGTACTTC.

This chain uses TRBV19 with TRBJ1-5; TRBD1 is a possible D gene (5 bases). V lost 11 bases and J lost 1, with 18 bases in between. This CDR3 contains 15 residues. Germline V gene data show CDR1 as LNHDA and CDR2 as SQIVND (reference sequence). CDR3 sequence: CASLGVGGSNQPQHF. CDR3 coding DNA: TGTGCCTCCCTGGGAGTTGGGGGAAGCAATCAGCCCCAGCATTTT.

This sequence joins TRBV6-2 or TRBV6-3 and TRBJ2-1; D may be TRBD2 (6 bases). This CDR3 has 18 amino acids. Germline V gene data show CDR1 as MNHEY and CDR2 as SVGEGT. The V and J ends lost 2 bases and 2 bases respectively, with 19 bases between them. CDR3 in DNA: TGTGCCAGCAGTTACGCCCCCCCGGGACTTAATCCCTACAATGAGCAGTTCTTC. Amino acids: CASSYAPPGLNPYNEQFF.

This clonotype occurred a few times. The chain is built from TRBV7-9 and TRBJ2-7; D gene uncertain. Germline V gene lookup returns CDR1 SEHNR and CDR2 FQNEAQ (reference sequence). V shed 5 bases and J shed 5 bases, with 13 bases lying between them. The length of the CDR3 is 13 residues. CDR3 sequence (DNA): TGTGCCAGCAGCCCCCCTGGAAACGACGAGCAGTACTTC. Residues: CASSPPGNDEQYF.

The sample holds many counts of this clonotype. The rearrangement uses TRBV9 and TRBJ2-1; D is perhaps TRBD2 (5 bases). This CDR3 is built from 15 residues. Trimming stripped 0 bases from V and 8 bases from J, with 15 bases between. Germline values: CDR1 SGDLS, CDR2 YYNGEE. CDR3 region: CASSVVSGSTDEQFF. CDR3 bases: TGTGCCAGCAGCGTAGTGTCGGGGTCGACCGATGAGCAGTTCTTC.

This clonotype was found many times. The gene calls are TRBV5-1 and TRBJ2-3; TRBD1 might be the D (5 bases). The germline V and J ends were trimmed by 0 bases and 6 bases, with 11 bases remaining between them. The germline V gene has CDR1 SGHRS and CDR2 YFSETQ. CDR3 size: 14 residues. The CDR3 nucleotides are TGCGCCAGCAGCTTGGCGGAAGCAGGGGATACGCAGTATTTT. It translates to CASSLAEAGDTQYF.

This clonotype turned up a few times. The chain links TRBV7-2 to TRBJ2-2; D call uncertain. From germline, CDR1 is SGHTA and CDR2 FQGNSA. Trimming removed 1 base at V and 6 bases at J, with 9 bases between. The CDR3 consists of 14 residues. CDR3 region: CASSLGPQPGELFF. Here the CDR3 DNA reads TGTGCCAGCAGCTTAGGCCCACAGCCCGGGGAGCTGTTTTTT.

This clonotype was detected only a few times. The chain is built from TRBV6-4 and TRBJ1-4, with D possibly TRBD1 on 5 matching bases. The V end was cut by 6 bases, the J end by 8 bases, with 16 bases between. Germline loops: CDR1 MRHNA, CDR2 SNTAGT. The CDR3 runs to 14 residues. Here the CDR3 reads CASSQQDSSEKLFF. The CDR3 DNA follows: TGTGCCAGCAGCCAGCAAGACAGCAGCGAAAAACTGTTTTTT.

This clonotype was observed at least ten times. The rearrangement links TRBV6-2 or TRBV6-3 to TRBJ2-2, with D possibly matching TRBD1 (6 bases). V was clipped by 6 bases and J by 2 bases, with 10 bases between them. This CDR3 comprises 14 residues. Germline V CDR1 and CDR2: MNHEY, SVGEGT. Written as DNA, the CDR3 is TGTGCCAGCAGCCTGGGACAAAACACCGGGGAGCTGTTTTTT. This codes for CASSLGQNTGELFF.